This TCR beta chain was recovered during a study of response to subunit inactivated influenza vaccine. Overall study results and limits: The authors put forward the suggestion that each seasonal influenza vaccination may bring in only a limited number of new T cells.

Comments on this clonotype: Its cognate antigen is unknown.

From the RT-PCR reads, TCRdb called clonotypes with MiXCR, one entry per CDR3 protein. The sample contains hundreds of thousands of distinct CDR3 sequences, approximately 14% of which appear only once. Here the sequenced sample was PBMCs from blood, taken less than 15 days before vaccination. This clonotype was sampled from a man aged 45 to 65 who received an inactivated influenza vaccine.

The CDR3 DNA is TGTGCCAGCAGCCTTAAGATGACGCGACTAGCTGAGTATACGCAGTATTTT. Amino acid sequence: CASSLKMTRLAEYTQYF. The chain carries TRBV11-3 and TRBJ2-3; 7 bases are shared with TRBD2. CDR3 length: 17 amino acids. CDR1 is SGHNT and CDR2 is YENEEA in the germline V gene. The trim removed 5 bases at V and 7 bases at J, leaving 18 bases unmatched.